The 30 T cell receptor beta chains reported below all come from one sample, sequenced in a study of T cells in women clearing cervical HPV infection. TCRdb's copy holds only in-frame clones and misses some; the assay was immunoSEQ multiplex PCR. This table holds approximately 44,000 clones. Material for sequencing was blood buffy coat. The receptors here all came from a woman aged 18 to 69 with a cervical HPV16 infection that either progressed to CIN3+ or cleared (not recorded which).

As for this clone: The CDR3 end lies 3 residues beyond the end of the read and is filled in from the germline J gene. The chain combines TRBV5-1 with TRBJ2-7; no clear D. Per germline, CDR1 SGHRS and CDR2 YFSETQ. This CDR3 region has 13 residues. Trimming removed 2 bases at V and 0 bases at J, with 6 bases between. The CDR3 reads CASSFTVSYEQYF. The sequenced CDR3 bases are TGCGCCAGCAGCTTCACAGTCTCCTACGAG.

About this clone: With the read ending 3 residues before the CDR3 end, the germline J gene is used to fill in that end. The J gene is TRBJ2-4, the V gene TRBV2, with D possibly matching TRBD1 (6 bases). The germline gives CDR1 SNHLY, CDR2 FYNNEI. Trimming shortened V by 5 bases and J by 1 base, and 15 bases separated the two germline ends. The CDR3 is 16 residues long. CDR3 protein: CASSIRGISAKNIQYF. The CDR3 DNA, read in part, is TGTGCCAGCAGTATCAGGGGTATAAGTGCCAAAAACATT. The whole variable domain, remainder taken from reference TRBV2 and TRBJ2-4, is EPEVTQTPSHQVTQMGQEVILRCVPISNHLYFYWYRQILGQKVEFLVSFYNNEISEKSEIFDDQFSVERPDGSNFTLKIRSTKLEDSAMYFCASSIRGISAKNIQYFGAGTRLSVL.

Note on this clone: Coverage ceases 3 residues before the CDR3 finishes, and the germline J gene fills in the end. V usage is TRBV19 and J usage is TRBJ2-2, with a tentative D call TRBD1 (6 bases). The CDR3 is made up of 15 amino acids. Trimming removed 3 bases at V and 7 bases at J, with 15 bases between. Per the germline V gene, CDR1 is LNHDA and CDR2 is SQIVND (reference sequence). This chain's CDR3 is CASSITGKQNGELFF. The CDR3 bases that were read are TGTGCCAGTAGTATCACAGGGAAACAAAACGGGGAG.

Note on this clone: Coverage ceases 3 residues before the CDR3 finishes, and the germline J gene fills in the end. The chain combines TRBV19 with TRBJ2-7, with 7 bases aligning to TRBD1. Germline assignment: CDR1 LNHDA and CDR2 SQIVND (reference sequence). The CDR3 runs to 12 residues. Trimming removed 4 bases from V and 6 bases from J; junction bases left unmatched: 3. Partial CDR3 DNA: TGTGCCAGTAGTAGGGACAGCTCCGAG. This encodes CASSRDSSE. The entire CDR3 protein is CASSRDSSEQYF. Full variable domain (outside the CDR3, taken from reference TRBV19 and TRBJ2-7): DGGITQSPKYLFRKEGQNVTLSCEQNLNHDAMYWYRQDPGQGLRLIYYSQIVNDFQKGDIAEGYSVSREKKESFPLTVTSAQKNPTAFYLCASSRDSSEQYFGPGTRLTVT.

CDR3 amino acids: CASSAYNEQFF. CDR3 bases read: TGTGCCAGCAGTGCTTACAATGAG. This rearrangement joins TRBV6-1 to TRBJ2-1; no definite D call. Read coverage stops 3 residues before the CDR3 terminus; the germline J gene supplies the remainder. V dropped 4 bases and J dropped 4 bases, with 2 bases sitting between them. CDR3 length equals 11 residues. CDR1 is MNHNS and CDR2 is SASEGT in the germline V gene.

The CDR3 bases that were read are TGTGCCAGCAGCTTAGGACAGAACACCGGGGAG. Residues: CASSLGQNTGE. The CDR3 in full is CASSLGQNTGELFF. The V and J genes are TRBV7-7 and TRBJ2-2, with D unclear. Read coverage stops 3 residues before the CDR3 terminus; the germline J gene supplies the remainder. There are 14 residues in the CDR3. V lost 1 base, J lost 1 base, and 4 bases lay in between. Germline assignment: CDR1 SSHAT and CDR2 FNYEAQ (reference sequence).

As regards this clone: With the read ending 3 residues before the CDR3 end, the germline J gene is used to fill in that end. Other DNA sequences from this sample encode an identical CDR3 as well. The rearrangement uses TRBV19 and TRBJ2-1; a weak D match, TRBD2 (6 bases). V dropped 4 bases and J dropped 2 bases, with 12 bases sitting between them. CDR1 LNHDA and CDR2 SQIVND come from the germline V gene (reference sequence). CDR3 length: 15 amino acids. The chain's CDR3 is CASSTPGDPYNEQFF. CDR3 DNA, as far as it was read: TGTGCCAGTAGTACCCCGGGGGATCCCTACAATGAG.

Details on this clone: The DNA ends 3 residues before the CDR3 does, and the rest of the CDR3 is filled in from the germline J gene. This rearrangement joins TRBV5-1 to TRBJ2-1; 10 bases agree with TRBD2. From germline, CDR1 is SGHRS and CDR2 YFSETQ. The J segment lost 3 bases and the V segment lost 3 bases, leaving 9 bases of the junction unmatched. The CDR3 has 17 amino acids. CDR3 DNA, as far as it was read: TGCGCCAGCAGCTCAGGCGCGTCTAGCGGGAGCTACAATGAG. Translating it yields CASSSGASSGSYNE. The whole CDR3 reads CASSSGASSGSYNEQFF.

In the case of this clone: The CDR3 end falls 3 residues outside the read, so it is completed with the germline J gene. This sequence joins TRBV20-1 and TRBJ1-5, with D perhaps matching TRBD1 (6 bases). The germline V gene encodes CDR1 DFQATT and CDR2 SNEGSKA (reference sequence). V was cut by 4 bases and J by 2 bases, with 15 bases left in between. This CDR3 contains 15 residues. CDR3 residues: CSAKLGPGGNQPQHF. The sequenced CDR3 bases are TGCAGTGCTAAACTTGGGCCAGGGGGCAATCAGCCC.

About this clone itself: Sequencing ends 3 residues short of the CDR3 end; the germline J gene provides the rest. This rearrangement joins TRBV20-1 to TRBJ1-1; 8 bases are a match to TRBD1. Germline V gene sequence: CDR1 DFQATT, CDR2 SNEGSKA (reference sequence). Germline trimming cut 3 bases from V and 1 base from J; bases unmatched to any gene: 4. The CDR3 runs to 14 residues. The CDR3 DNA, read in part, is TGCAGTGCTAGTTCAGGGGGCGGGAACACTGAA. Translated: CSASSGGGNTE. The entire CDR3 protein reads CSASSGGGNTEAFF.

As regards this clone: The read stops 3 residues short of the end of the CDR3; the missing end is completed from the germline J gene. The rearrangement uses TRBV29-1 and TRBJ2-4; 7 nucleotides line up with TRBD1. The CDR3 covers 14 residues. Germline values: CDR1 SQVTM, CDR2 ANQGSEA. V gave up 5 bases and J gave up 3 bases; unmatched junction bases: 7. CDR3 sequence: CSVTTGLDKNIQYF. The sequenced CDR3 bases are TGCAGCGTTACGACAGGGTTGGACAAAAACATT.

To note about this clone: The missing CDR3 end, 3 residues past where the read stops, is filled in from the germline J gene. The chain recombines TRBV2 with TRBJ2-5, with TRBD2 matching over 11 bases. The J segment lost 1 base and the V segment lost 10 bases, leaving 8 bases of the junction unmatched. Germline values: CDR1 SNHLY, CDR2 FYNNEI. This CDR3 region has 15 residues. CDR3 DNA (partial): TGTGCCACGGACCCCGGGACTAGCGGCCAAGAGACC. Its translation: CATDPGTSGQET. The full CDR3 protein is CATDPGTSGQETQYF.

The CDR3 loop reads CASSSPSASYEQYF. Partial CDR3 DNA: TGTGCCAGCAGCTCCCCTAGCGCCTCCTACGAG. The chain is built from TRBV5-4 and TRBJ2-7; the D gene is possibly TRBD2 (6 bases). The read finishes 3 residues shy of the CDR3 end, and the germline J gene is used to complete it. In germline, CDR1 is SGHNT, CDR2 YYREEE (reference sequence). There are 14 residues in the CDR3. Trimming removed 3 bases from V and 0 bases from J, with 10 bases in between.

Comments on this clone: The CDR3 end lies 3 residues beyond the end of the read and is filled in from the germline J gene. V gene TRBV7-9 combines with J gene TRBJ1-2; D is perhaps TRBD1 (5 bases). Trimming removed 5 bases at V and 0 bases at J, with 13 bases between. CDR1 and CDR2 from the germline V gene are SEHNR and FQNEAQ (reference sequence). CDR3 length: 15 amino acids. The DNA read from the CDR3 is TGTGCCAGCAGCCCCCGACAGACCGCTAACTATGGC. Amino acid sequence: CASSPRQTANYG. The entire CDR3 is CASSPRQTANYGYTF.

Concerning this clone itself: The read halts 3 residues ahead of the CDR3 end, with the missing end drawn from the germline J gene. The genes are TRBV20-1 and TRBJ2-7; TRBD1 agrees at 8 bases. Germline CDR1 reads DFQATT; CDR2 reads SNEGSKA (reference sequence). CDR3 length: 14 residues. J gave up 2 bases and V 3 bases, and 6 bases lay outside the gene matches. The CDR3 reads CSASKTGEPYEQYF. The CDR3 bases that were read are TGCAGTGCTAGCAAGACAGGGGAGCCCTACGAG.

In the case of this clone: Read sequence stops 3 residues before the CDR3 end, and the germline J gene provides the missing end. The chain employs TRBV2 and TRBJ2-7; the D is unclear. Germline lookup yields CDR1 SNHLY and CDR2 FYNNEI. CDR3 length: 13 amino acids. V shed 2 bases and J shed 6 bases, with 11 bases lying between them. The CDR3 spells CASSEYAGSEQYF. CDR3 bases read: TGTGCCAGCAGTGAATACGCCGGTTCCGAG.

As for this clone: The observed sequence ends 3 residues before the CDR3 terminus, with the missing tail filled in from the germline J gene. The genes are TRBV13 and TRBJ1-1; 9 positions match TRBD1. Germline trimming cut 3 bases from V and 2 bases from J; bases unmatched to any gene: 4. Germline V gives CDR1 PRHDT, CDR2 FYEKMQ (reference sequence). The CDR3 contains 15 residues. CDR3 sequence: CASSFRTGVNTEAFF. The DNA read from the CDR3 is TGTGCCAGCAGCTTCAGGACAGGGGTCAACACTGAA.

As to this clone: The CDR3 is cut off 3 residues early in the read; its end comes from the germline J gene. The V call is TRBV7-9, the J call TRBJ1-1, with 7 bases that match TRBD1. With V trimmed by 4 bases and J by 7 bases, 9 bases remained unmatched. The germline CDR1 and CDR2 sequences are SEHNR and FQNEAQ (reference sequence). The CDR3 runs 14 residues. The CDR3 DNA, read in part, is TGTGCCAGCAGCTCCACAGGGGTTAGGGGTGAA. It translates to CASSSTGVRGE. The full CDR3 reads CASSSTGVRGEAFF.

About this clone itself: The read finishes 3 residues shy of the CDR3 end, and the germline J gene is used to complete it. The chain recombines TRBV7-2 with TRBJ2-7; D may be TRBD1 (6 bases). V lost 4 bases and J lost 6, with 19 bases in between. Per germline, CDR1 SGHTA and CDR2 FQGNSA. The CDR3 loop spans 15 amino acids. CDR3 loop: CASSSLPQGSSEQYF. CDR3 bases read: TGTGCCAGCAGCTCGCTCCCCCAGGGGAGTAGCGAG.

Regarding this clone: From the germline J gene comes the end of the CDR3, since the read stops 3 residues before it. The V gene is TRBV4-1, the J gene TRBJ2-5, with D possibly TRBD2 on 6 matching bases. The germline V and J ends were trimmed by 2 bases and 1 base, with 17 bases remaining between them. Germline assignment: CDR1 MGHRA and CDR2 YSYEKL. The CDR3 is made up of 17 amino acids. The CDR3 reads CASSQSPGGWTQETQYF. The CDR3 bases that were read are TGCGCCAGCAGCCAAAGCCCCGGGGGTTGGACCCAAGAGACC.

Concerning this clone: The CDR3 extends 3 residues past the end of the read, so its final part is completed from the germline J gene. The rearrangement links TRBV10-1 to TRBJ2-5; 13 nucleotides line up with TRBD2. The CDR3 loop spans 15 amino acids. Germline CDR1 reads WNHNN; CDR2 reads SYGVQD (reference sequence). After removal of 6 bases from V and 2 bases from J, the junction contained 3 bases not matched to a gene. CDR3 amino acids: CASSRLAGGQETQYF. Partial CDR3 DNA: TGCGCCAGCAGCCGACTAGCGGGAGGACAAGAGACC.

Concerning this clone: The read finishes 3 residues shy of the CDR3 end, and the germline J gene is used to complete it. J is TRBJ1-1 and V is TRBV18; 9 bases are a match to TRBD1. V gave up 6 bases and J gave up 1 base; unmatched junction bases: 3. This CDR3 is 14 amino acids long. Germline V gives CDR1 KGHSH, CDR2 LQKENI. The DNA read from the CDR3 is TGTGCCAGCTCGAGGGACAGGGAGAACACTGAA. Protein product: CASSRDRENTE. The complete CDR3 protein is CASSRDRENTEAFF. The full variable domain, rest sourced from reference TRBV18 and TRBJ1-1, is NAGVMQNPRHLVRRRGQEARLRCSPMKGHSHVYWYRQLPEEGLKFMVYLQKENIIDESGMPKERFSAEFPKEGPSILRIQQVVRGDSAAYFCASSRDRENTEAFFGQGTRLTVV.

Concerning this clone itself: The read finishes 3 residues shy of the CDR3 end, and the germline J gene is used to complete it. This sequence joins TRBV28 and TRBJ2-2; 12 bases are shared with TRBD2. The junction had 5 bases not matched to a gene; V was cut back by 3 bases and J by 9 bases. Germline V gene sequence: CDR1 MDHEN, CDR2 SYDVKM. The CDR3 is 15 amino acids. CDR3 DNA (partial): TGTGCCAGCAGTTTCCTAGCGGGAGGGCCAAGGGAG. Encoded protein: CASSFLAGGPRE. The full-length CDR3 reads as CASSFLAGGPRELFF.

Comment on this clone: The read halts 3 residues ahead of the CDR3 end, with the missing end drawn from the germline J gene. The genes are TRBV19 and TRBJ2-5; 16 positions agree with TRBD2. CDR3 length: 16 amino acids. Germline V CDR1 and CDR2: LNHDA, SQIVND (reference sequence). V lost 5 bases, J lost 3 bases, and 3 bases stayed unmatched. CDR3 DNA, as far as it was read: TGTGCCAGTAGTCTAGGGACTAGCGGGAGGGAAGAGACC. Translated, it gives CASSLGTSGREET. The whole CDR3 reads CASSLGTSGREETQYF.

Remarks on this clone: The read ends 3 residues shy of where the CDR3 ends; the end is completed using the germline J gene. V gene TRBV7-8 combines with J gene TRBJ2-7; TRBD2 matches 13 bases. There are 18 residues in the CDR3. Trimming cost V 5 bases and J 3 bases; bases outside gene matches: 13. Germline loops: CDR1 SGHVS, CDR2 FQNEAQ. The CDR3 bases that were read are TGTGCCAGCAGCCCGAGGACTAGCGGGAGCTTTGGTGGCTACGAG. Residues: CASSPRTSGSFGGYE. The complete CDR3 sequence is CASSPRTSGSFGGYEQYF.

Turning to this clone: The read gets to within 3 residues of the CDR3 end, and the germline J gene fills in the rest. The rearrangement joins TRBV11-2 to TRBJ1-1; D remains ambiguous. The V end lost 4 bases, the J end lost 7 bases, and 10 bases lay between the germline ends. CDR1 is SGHAT and CDR2 is FQNNGV in the germline V gene. This CDR3 comprises 12 residues. The part of the CDR3 DNA that was read is TGTGCCAGCAGCTCCCAGTCCAATGAA. Translation: CASSSQSNE. The full CDR3 protein reads CASSSQSNEAFF. The variable domain in full, completed from reference TRBV11-2 and TRBJ1-1, reads EAGVAQSPRYKIIEKRQSVAFWCNPISGHATLYWYQQILGQGPKLLIQFQNNGVVDDSQLPKDRFSAERLKGVDSTLKIQPAKLEDSAVYLCASSSQSNEAFFGQGTRLTVV.

Note on this clone: The DNA ends 3 residues before the CDR3 does, and the rest of the CDR3 is filled in from the germline J gene. This chain connects TRBV11-2 to TRBJ2-2; no reliable D call. Germline values: CDR1 SGHAT, CDR2 FQNNGV. V lost 3 bases and J 3 bases, leaving 2 bases between the germline ends. This CDR3 has 12 residues. The part of the CDR3 DNA that was read is TGTGCCAGCAGCTTCGACACCGGGGAG. This translates into CASSFDTGE. From start to end, the CDR3 is CASSFDTGELFF.

Note on this clone: Coverage ceases 3 residues before the CDR3 finishes, and the germline J gene fills in the end. The V call is TRBV12-5, the J call TRBJ2-3; perhaps TRBD1 as D (5 bases). This CDR3 comprises 15 residues. Germline loops: CDR1 LGHNT, CDR2 FRNRAP. The V gene lost 7 bases and the J gene lost 0 bases, with 14 bases spanning the gap. CDR3 bases read: TGTGCTAGTGAGAAACGGACACCTAGCACAGATACG. Amino acid sequence: CASEKRTPSTDT. The entire CDR3 protein is CASEKRTPSTDTQYF.

Turning to this clone: With the read ending 3 residues before the CDR3 end, the germline J gene is used to fill in that end. The J gene is TRBJ1-1, the V gene TRBV5-4; possible D gene TRBD1, 5 bases. V was shortened by 4 bases and J by 3 bases, with 13 bases between the two germline ends. There are 14 residues in the CDR3. Germline CDR1 is SGHNT and CDR2 is YYREEE (reference sequence). The DNA read from the CDR3 is TGTGCCAGCAGCCCTCGTTTAGGGGACACTGAA. Its translation is CASSPRLGDTE. The full-length CDR3 reads as CASSPRLGDTEAFF.

Comments on this clone: The sequence runs out 3 residues before the end of the CDR3; the remainder is reconstructed from the germline J gene. The genes are TRBV11-3 and TRBJ1-3; D gene uncertain. CDR1 is SGHNT and CDR2 is YENEEA in the germline V gene. V was trimmed by 5 bases and J by 7 bases, leaving 6 bases between them. This CDR3 is 11 amino acids long. CDR3 amino acids: CASSPPNTIYF. Incomplete CDR3 DNA: TGTGCCAGCAGCCCCCCGAACACC. The entire variable domain, with the rest obtained from reference TRBV11-3 and TRBJ1-3, is as follows: EAGVVQSPRYKIIEKKQPVAFWCNPISGHNTLYWYLQNLGQGPELLIRYENEEAVDDSQLPKDRFSAERLKGVDSTLKIQPAELGDSAVYLCASSPPNTIYFGEGSWLTVV.